Listed below are T cell receptor beta chains from one sample, sequenced in a study of T cells in Graves' hyperthyroidism and ophthalmopathy. TCRdb re-called the multiplex PCR reads through MiXCR, storing one row per CDR3 protein. Of 300,000 or so distinct CDR3 sequences detected, approximately 17% appear once; the ten largest clones hold approximately 31%. Source material: blood. These receptors were obtained from a young man with Graves' hyperthyroidism. The CDR3 runs from the conserved cysteine through the conserved F or W. D genes are given only for firm matches. Rows may omit the clone size; those that give it use once, few, many or a size class.

>few|TRBJ2-7|.|TRBV20-1
CSTRDETSEQYF
TGCAGTACTAGAGATGAGACGTCGGAGCAGTACTTC
>many|TRBJ2-1|.|TRBV2
CASSGLVGIQFF
TGTGCCAGCAGTGGATTGGTGGGTATACAGTTCTTC
>many|TRBJ2-1|TRBD1|TRBV12-3/TRBV12-4
CASTQGQGAYNEQFF
TGTGCCAGCACCCAGGGACAGGGGGCTTACAATGAGCAGTTCTTC
>many|TRBJ2-1|TRBD2|TRBV3-1
CASSRTSWGSYNEQFF
TGTGCCAGCAGCCGGACTAGCTGGGGCTCCTACAATGAGCAGTTCTTC
>many|TRBJ1-1|.|TRBV3-1
CASSPDLGNTEAFF
TGTGCCAGCAGCCCGGACCTGGGCAACACTGAAGCTTTCTTT
>.|TRBJ2-2|TRBD2|TRBV3-1
CASSQESSGGGELFF
TGTGCCAGCAGCCAAGAGTCTAGCGGGGGCGGGGAGCTGTTTTTT
>many|TRBJ2-7|.|TRBV5-1
CASSLVPTGEQYF
TGCGCCAGCAGCTTGGTCCCGACAGGAGAGCAGTACTTC
>many|TRBJ1-2|.|TRBV28
CASLNPGSYGYTF
TGTGCCAGCTTAAACCCAGGGAGCTATGGCTACACCTTC
>.|TRBJ2-2|TRBD2|TRBV4-2
CASSQGLASLEGELFF
TGTGCCAGCAGCCAAGGACTAGCGTCCCTTGAAGGGGAGCTGTTTTTT
>many|TRBJ2-2|TRBD2|TRBV5-1
CASSLVAGNTGELFF
TGCGCCAGCAGCTTAGTAGCGGGGAACACCGGGGAGCTGTTTTTT
>.|TRBJ2-2|.|TRBV18
CASSPTSGWGRTGELFF
TGTGCCAGCTCACCGACATCGGGATGGGGCCGGACCGGGGAGCTGTTTTTT
>.|TRBJ2-1|TRBD1|TRBV27
CASKGQGDNEQFF
TGTGCCAGCAAGGGACAGGGGGACAATGAGCAGTTCTTC
>many|TRBJ2-7|TRBD2|TRBV5-1
CASSLGLLAGAFYEQYF
TGCGCCAGCAGCTTGGGATTACTAGCGGGAGCGTTCTACGAGCAGTACTTC
>many|TRBJ1-5|.|TRBV2
CASIPWGNQPQHF
TGTGCCAGCATTCCCTGGGGCAATCAGCCCCAGCATTTT
>many|TRBJ2-1|.|TRBV12-3/TRBV12-4
CASTFNRGLIYNEQFF
TGTGCCAGCACCTTCAATCGGGGACTCATCTACAATGAGCAGTTCTTC
>.|TRBJ1-2|.|TRBV10-3
CAISEGPGDYYGYTF
TGTGCCATCAGTGAGGGGCCAGGGGACTACTATGGCTACACCTTC
>many|TRBJ2-7|TRBD1|TRBV6-1
CASVGQGGPYEQYF
TGTGCCAGCGTCGGACAGGGTGGTCCCTACGAGCAGTACTTC
>many|TRBJ2-7|.|TRBV18
CASSPRPMTGIYEQYF
TGTGCCAGCTCACCACGCCCGATGACGGGGATATATGAGCAGTACTTC
>.|TRBJ2-2|TRBD2|TRBV6-5
CASSYSGLGLTGELFF
TGTGCCAGCAGTTACTCGGGACTAGGTTTGACCGGGGAGCTGTTTTTT
>.|TRBJ2-1|TRBD2|TRBV19
CASSHAGGDEQFF
TGTGCCAGTTCCCATGCGGGGGGTGATGAGCAGTTCTTC
>many|TRBJ1-2|TRBD1|TRBV7-2
CASSIRQGSLGYTF
TGTGCCAGCAGCATTAGACAGGGGAGTTTGGGCTACACCTTC
>.|TRBJ2-3|.|TRBV9
CASSVVSSTDTQYF
TGTGCCAGCAGCGTAGTTTCCAGCACAGATACGCAGTATTTT
>few|TRBJ1-1|.|TRBV4-2
CASSQESVVLNTEAFF
TGTGCCAGCAGCCAAGAATCGGTAGTTCTCAACACTGAAGCTTTCTTT
>.|TRBJ2-5|TRBD1|TRBV13
CASSLGQMRQGVETRYF
TGTGCCAGCAGCTTAGGCCAAATGAGACAGGGGGTTGAGACCCGGTACTTC
>.|TRBJ1-4|.|TRBV29-1
CSVGGTTNEKLFF
TGCAGCGTTGGTGGGACAACTAATGAAAAACTGTTTTTT
>.|TRBJ2-3|.|TRBV2
CAGVSSTDTQYF
TGTGCCGGCGTCAGCAGCACAGATACGCAGTATTTT
>.|TRBJ1-4|.|TRBV7-9
CASSRTAEGSDSEKLFF
TGTGCCAGCAGCCGGACTGCGGAGGGCAGCGATAGTGAAAAACTGTTTTTT
>.|TRBJ2-2|TRBD2|TRBV27
CASSPGTSGSVTNGELFF
TGTGCCAGCAGTCCCGGGACTAGCGGGAGCGTAACGAACGGGGAGCTGTTTTTT
>.|TRBJ2-1|.|TRBV19
CASTPDSYNEQFF
TGTGCCAGTACTCCGGACAGCTACAATGAGCAGTTCTTC
>many|TRBJ1-6|TRBD1|TRBV7-9
CASSNAGGKGSPLHF
TGTGCCAGCAGCAATGCAGGGGGAAAGGGTTCACCCCTCCACTTT
>few|TRBJ2-2|.|TRBV7-9
CASSLSGSGTTGELFF
TGTGCCAGCAGCTTATCTGGCTCCGGGACCACCGGGGAGCTGTTTTTT
>.|TRBJ2-1|.|TRBV27
CATRLGTPYNEQFF
TGTGCCACCCGTTTGGGGACTCCATACAATGAGCAGTTCTTC
>many|TRBJ2-2|TRBD2|TRBV12-3/TRBV12-4
CASSLLAGGPKGELFF
TGTGCCAGCAGTTTACTAGCGGGAGGGCCCAAAGGGGAGCTGTTTTTT
>many|TRBJ1-1|.|TRBV28
CASRGLLNTEAFF
TGTGCCAGCAGAGGCCTGTTGAATACTGAAGCTTTCTTT
>many|TRBJ2-7|.|TRBV6-1
CATGVRDEFYEQYF
TGTGCCACCGGGGTACGGGACGAATTCTACGAGCAGTACTTC
>many|TRBJ1-1|.|TRBV29-1
CSGGGGNTEAFF
TGCAGCGGGGGTGGAGGGAACACTGAAGCTTTCTTT
>.|TRBJ2-7|TRBD1|TRBV24-1
CATSGQGAGEQYF
TGTGCCACCAGCGGACAGGGGGCGGGCGAGCAGTACTTC
>few|TRBJ1-1|.|TRBV10-2
CASTVSPNTEAFF
TGCGCCAGCACGGTAAGCCCGAACACTGAAGCTTTCTTT
>.|TRBJ1-3|.|TRBV20-1
CSARWESGNTIYF
TGCAGTGCTAGGTGGGAGTCTGGAAACACCATATATTTT
>.|TRBJ2-3|.|TRBV29-1
CSAFPLAGLMRDTQYF
TGCAGCGCATTCCCTCTGGCGGGATTGATGAGAGATACGCAGTATTTT
>.|TRBJ2-4|TRBD2|TRBV7-9
CASSSPRGGRGLAGAKNIQYF
TGTGCCAGCAGCTCACCCCGGGGGGGGCGTGGGCTAGCGGGAGCCAAAAACATTCAGTACTTC
>many|TRBJ2-7|.|TRBV11-1
CASSLARRYEQYF
TGTGCCAGCAGCTTAGCGCGAAGGTACGAGCAGTACTTC
>.|TRBJ2-7|.|TRBV9
CASSVTHSDDEQHF
TGTGCCAGCAGCGTAACCCACTCTGACGACGAGCAGCACTTC
>many|TRBJ1-1|TRBD1|TRBV10-3
CAISLLGQGVTEAFF
TGTGCCATCAGTCTCTTAGGACAGGGAGTAACTGAAGCTTTCTTT
>few|TRBJ2-1|.|TRBV4-1
CASSQAGGPRYNEQFF
TGCGCCAGCAGCCAAGCCGGCGGGCCCCGCTACAATGAGCAGTTCTTC
>few|TRBJ1-6|.|TRBV14
CASSQETGYNSPLHF
TGTGCCAGCAGCCAAGAGACAGGATATAATTCACCCCTCCACTTT
>once|TRBJ2-1|TRBD2|TRBV9
CASSRGASGKVDNEQFF
TGTGCCAGCAGCCGAGGGGCTAGCGGGAAAGTAGACAATGAGCAGTTCTTT
>.|TRBJ2-4|.|TRBV20-1
CSARPQAGSLIQYF
TGCAGTGCTAGACCCCAGGCGGGCTCCCTCATTCAGTACTTC
>.|TRBJ2-7|.|TRBV7-2
CASSTGTDYYEQYF
TGTGCCAGCAGCACCGGGACGGACTACTACGAGCAGTACTTC
>.|TRBJ2-7|.|TRBV27
CASATMGRRTYEQYF
TGTGCCAGCGCCACCATGGGCCGGAGGACCTACGAGCAGTACTTC
>many|TRBJ2-7|.|TRBV5-1
CASSAGTPIREQYF
TGCGCCAGCAGCGCAGGGACACCTATTAGGGAGCAGTACTTC
>many|TRBJ2-4|.|TRBV7-8
CASSLLAKNIQYF
TGTGCCAGCAGCCTCTTAGCCAAAAACATTCAGTACTTC